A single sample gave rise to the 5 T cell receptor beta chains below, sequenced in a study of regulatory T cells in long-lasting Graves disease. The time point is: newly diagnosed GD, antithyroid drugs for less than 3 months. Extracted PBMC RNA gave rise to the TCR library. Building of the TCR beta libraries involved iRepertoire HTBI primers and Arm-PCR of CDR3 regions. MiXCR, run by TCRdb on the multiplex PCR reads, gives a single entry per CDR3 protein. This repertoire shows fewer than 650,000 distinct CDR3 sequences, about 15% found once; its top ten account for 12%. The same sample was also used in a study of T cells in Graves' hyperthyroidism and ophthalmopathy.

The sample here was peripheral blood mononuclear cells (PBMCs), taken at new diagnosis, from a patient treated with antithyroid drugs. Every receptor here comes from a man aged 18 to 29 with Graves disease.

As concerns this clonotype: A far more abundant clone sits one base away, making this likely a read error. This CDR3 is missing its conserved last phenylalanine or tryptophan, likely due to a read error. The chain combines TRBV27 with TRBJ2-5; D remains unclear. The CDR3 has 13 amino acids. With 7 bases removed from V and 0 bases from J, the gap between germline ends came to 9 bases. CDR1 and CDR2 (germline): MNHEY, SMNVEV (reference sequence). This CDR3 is CASKSTDQETQYL. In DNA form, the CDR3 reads TGTGCCAGCAAGTCCACAGACCAAGAGACCCAGTACCTC.

CDR3 loop: CATSSSPGGAETQYF. CDR3 coding DNA: TGTGCCACCAGCAGCAGCCCGGGGGGGGCGGAGACCCAGTACTTC. The chain combines TRBV15 with TRBJ2-5; 8 bases agree with TRBD2. From germline, CDR1 is LNHNV and CDR2 YYDKDF (reference sequence). The V gene end was trimmed by 3 bases and the J gene end by 5 bases; junction bases not matched to a gene: 8. The CDR3 is 15 residues long.

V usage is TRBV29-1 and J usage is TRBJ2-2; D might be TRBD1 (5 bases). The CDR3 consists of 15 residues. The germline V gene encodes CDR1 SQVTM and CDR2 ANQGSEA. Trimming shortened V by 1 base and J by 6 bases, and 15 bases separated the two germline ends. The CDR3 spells CSVEGPRDSPGELFF. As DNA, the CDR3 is TGCAGCGTTGAAGGTCCCAGGGATAGCCCCGGGGAGCTGTTTTTT.

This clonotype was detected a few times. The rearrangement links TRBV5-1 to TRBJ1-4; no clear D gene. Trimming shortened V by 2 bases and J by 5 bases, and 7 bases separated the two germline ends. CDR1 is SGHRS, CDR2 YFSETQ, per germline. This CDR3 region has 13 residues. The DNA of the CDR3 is TGCGCCAGCAGCTTAGAACAGAATGAAAAACTGTTTTTT. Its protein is CASSLEQNEKLFF.

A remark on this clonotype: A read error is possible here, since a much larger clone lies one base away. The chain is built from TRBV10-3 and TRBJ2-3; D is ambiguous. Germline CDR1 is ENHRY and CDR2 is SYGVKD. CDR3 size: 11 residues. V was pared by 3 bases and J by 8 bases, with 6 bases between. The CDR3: CAISELGTQYF. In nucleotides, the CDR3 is TGTGCCATCAGTGAATTAGGTACGCAGTATTTT.